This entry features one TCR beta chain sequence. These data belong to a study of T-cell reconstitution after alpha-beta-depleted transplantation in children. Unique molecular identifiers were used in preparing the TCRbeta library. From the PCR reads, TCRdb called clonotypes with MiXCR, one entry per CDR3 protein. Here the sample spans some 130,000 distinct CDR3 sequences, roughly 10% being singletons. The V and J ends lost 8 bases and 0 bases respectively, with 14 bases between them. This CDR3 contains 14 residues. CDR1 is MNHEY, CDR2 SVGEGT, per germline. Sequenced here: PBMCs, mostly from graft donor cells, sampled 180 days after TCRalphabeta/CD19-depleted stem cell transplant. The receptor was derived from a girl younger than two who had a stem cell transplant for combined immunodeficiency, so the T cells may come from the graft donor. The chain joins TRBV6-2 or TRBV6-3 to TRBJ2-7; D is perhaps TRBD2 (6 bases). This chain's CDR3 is CASLRGTVSYEQYF. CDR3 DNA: TGTGCCAGCCTCCGCGGGACGGTCTCCTACGAGCAGTACTTC.